A single sample is the source of the 30 T cell receptor beta chains below, sequenced in a study of cytomegalovirus exposure and HLA in healthy donors. Use of 60 Vbeta and 13 Jbeta primers characterized the PCR. TCRdb's table, derived via immunoSEQ multiplex PCR, lists solely in-frame clones and lacks some. The sample shows about 120,000 clones, around 78% of them seen only once. The source material was PBMCs. Receptors were obtained from a young man in good health and CMV-seropositive.

This clone was recorded a few times. The chain is built from TRBV19 and TRBJ2-7, with 8 bases that match TRBD1. Germline trimming cut 1 base from V and 2 bases from J; bases unmatched to any gene: 1. Germline loops: CDR1 LNHDA, CDR2 SQIVND (reference sequence). CDR3 length: 14 amino acids. CDR3 nucleotide sequence: TGTGCCAGTAGTATAGGGACAGGGCCCTACGAGCAGTACTTC. This sequence encodes CASSIGTGPYEQYF.

V gene TRBV2 combines with J gene TRBJ1-2, with 7 positions matching TRBD1. The germline CDR1 and CDR2 sequences are SNHLY and FYNNEI. The CDR3 is 12 amino acids. The junction had 5 bases not matched to a gene; V was cut back by 9 bases and J by 4 bases. The CDR3 DNA reads TGTGCCAGACGACAGGGACCCTATGGCTACACCTTC. It codes for CARRQGPYGYTF.

The chain is built from TRBV2 and TRBJ2-7; a possible D gene is TRBD2 (7 bases). The CDR3 has 12 residues. Germline V gene sequence: CDR1 SNHLY, CDR2 FYNNEI. V lost 7 bases and J lost 9, with 16 bases in between. CDR3 in amino acids: CASIQGTGGQYF. Here the CDR3 DNA reads TGTGCCAGCATCCAGGGGACGGGGGGGCAGTACTTC. The whole variable domain, remainder taken from reference TRBV2 and TRBJ2-7, is EPEVTQTPSHQVTQMGQEVILRCVPISNHLYFYWYRQILGQKVEFLVSFYNNEISEKSEIFDDQFSVERPDGSNFTLKIRSTKLEDSAMYFCASIQGTGGQYFGPGTRLTVT.

The J gene is TRBJ1-4, the V gene TRBV19; D is undetermined. The V gene's germline CDR1 is LNHDA and CDR2 SQIVND (reference sequence). V gave up 7 bases and J gave up 7 bases, with 10 bases separating them. The CDR3 is 12 residues long. CDR3 in DNA: TGTGCCAGTACTCAGATTGGTGAAAAACTGTTTTTT. Translating gives CASTQIGEKLFF.

This rearrangement joins TRBV7-9 to TRBJ1-1, with D perhaps matching TRBD1 (5 bases). Germline lookup yields CDR1 SEHNR and CDR2 FQNEAQ (reference sequence). V dropped 11 bases and J dropped 1 base, with 14 bases sitting between them. This CDR3 spans 13 amino acids. The CDR3 sequence is CASGGAQNTEAFF. The DNA for the CDR3 is TGTGCCTCTGGCGGGGCCCAGAACACTGAAGCTTTCTTT.

This clone was seen a few times. The rearrangement uses TRBV7-8 and TRBJ1-1; D ambiguous. The V gene lost 2 bases and the J gene lost 2 bases, with 9 bases spanning the gap. Germline values: CDR1 SGHVS, CDR2 FQNEAQ. The CDR3 is 14 amino acids. The CDR3: CASSLSAVNTEAFF. CDR3 DNA: TGTGCCAGCAGCTTAAGCGCCGTAAACACTGAAGCTTTCTTT.

The rearrangement joins TRBV11-2 to TRBJ2-1, with 16 bases identical to TRBD2. The V gene end was trimmed by 3 bases and the J gene end by 7 bases; junction bases not matched to a gene: 3. Germline V gene lookup returns CDR1 SGHAT and CDR2 FQNNGV. CDR3 length: 16 residues. The CDR3 region is CASSFGTSGGANEQFF. The CDR3 DNA follows: TGTGCCAGCAGCTTTGGGACTAGCGGGGGGGCGAATGAGCAGTTCTTC.

The V gene is TRBV19, the J gene TRBJ1-1; D unresolved. Germline V CDR1 and CDR2: LNHDA, SQIVND (reference sequence). V was shortened by 5 bases and J by 0 bases, with 7 bases between the two germline ends. This CDR3 contains 13 residues. The CDR3 DNA is TGTGCCAGTAGTCCCTCTATGAACACTGAAGCTTTCTTT. It codes for CASSPSMNTEAFF.

This chain links TRBV7-8 with TRBJ2-7, with 15 nucleotides matching TRBD2. The J segment lost 3 bases and the V segment lost 5 bases, leaving 8 bases of the junction unmatched. Germline V gives CDR1 SGHVS, CDR2 FQNEAQ. The CDR3 is made up of 17 amino acids. CDR3 DNA sequence: TGTGCCAGCAGCCCAAGGACTAGCGGGGGGGCCCTCTACGAGCAGTACTTC. It is translated as CASSPRTSGGALYEQYF.

This sequence joins TRBV5-1 and TRBJ1-1; tentatively, D is TRBD1 (6 bases). The CDR3 runs 15 residues. In germline, CDR1 is SGHRS, CDR2 YFSETQ. Trimming stripped 4 bases from V and 7 bases from J, with 20 bases between. DNA for the CDR3: TGCGCCAGCAGCCCCAACGGGGGGGCTGGGGGTGAAGCTTTCTTT. Translation: CASSPNGGAGGEAFF.

The chain combines TRBV13 with TRBJ2-7, with 11 positions matching TRBD2. The CDR3 spans 15 residues. Germline V CDR1 and CDR2: PRHDT, FYEKMQ (reference sequence). The trim removed 8 bases at V and 3 bases at J, leaving 9 bases unmatched. The CDR3 DNA reads TGTGCCAGCGCCCGGAGTAGCGGGGGGGACTACGAGCAGTACTTC. Its translation is CASARSSGGDYEQYF.

J is TRBJ2-5 and V is TRBV5-1; weak D call: TRBD1 (7 bases). The J call may not be correct, given that the DNA end is closer to TRBJ2-7. The CDR3 sequence is 15 residues long. Germline V CDR1 and CDR2: SGHRS, YFSETQ. DNA for the CDR3: TGCGCCAGCAGCTTCGACAGGGAGGCCTCCTACGAGCAGTACTTC. It is translated as CASSFDREASYEQYF.

This rearrangement joins TRBV11-2 to TRBJ1-5; D gene uncertain. The CDR3 is 13 residues long. V was pared by 3 bases and J by 1 base, with 4 bases between. Germline-derived CDR1 and CDR2 are SGHAT and FQNNGV. The DNA of the CDR3 is TGTGCCAGCAGCTTGCGGAGCAATCAGCCCCAGCATTTT. Translated, it gives CASSLRSNQPQHF.

The chain links TRBV6-4 to TRBJ2-7, with D possibly TRBD1 on 6 matching bases. V was pared by 0 bases and J by 2 bases, with 17 bases between. The CDR3 runs to 17 residues. The germline V gene encodes CDR1 MRHNA and CDR2 SNTAGT. The CDR3 DNA follows: TGTGCCAGCAGTGACTCGAGGACAGCGGCCCTTCCCTACGAGCAGTACTTC. It codes for CASSDSRTAALPYEQYF.

The gene calls are TRBV7-2 and TRBJ2-1, with no clear D. V lost 2 bases to trimming and J lost 5 bases, with 16 bases between them. In germline, CDR1 is SGHTA, CDR2 FQGNSA. The length of the CDR3 is 16 residues. CDR3 amino acids: CASSLNSGLTHNEQFF. The CDR3, as DNA: TGTGCCAGCAGCTTAAATTCGGGTCTCACACACAATGAGCAGTTCTTC.

This chain joins TRBV19 and TRBJ2-3; 12 bases map to TRBD1. V shed 4 bases and J 6 bases; nucleotides not matched to a gene: 5. This CDR3 comprises 15 residues. Looked up from germline, CDR1 is LNHDA and CDR2 is SQIVND (reference sequence). The CDR3 sequence is CASSKGTGGRDTQYF. The CDR3 nucleotides read TGTGCCAGTAGTAAAGGGACAGGGGGCAGGGATACGCAGTATTTT.

The genes are TRBV2 and TRBJ2-3; 8 bases align to TRBD2. CDR1 is SNHLY and CDR2 is FYNNEI in the germline V gene. This CDR3 spans 13 amino acids. V dropped 6 bases and J dropped 2; count of bases not matched to a gene: 1. CDR3 loop: CASRAGATDTQYF. The CDR3 bases are TGTGCCAGCAGAGCGGGGGCCACAGATACGCAGTATTTT.

In its sample, this clone was seen a few times. The chain is built from TRBV28 and TRBJ2-2; D may be TRBD2 (6 bases). V was cut by 7 bases and J by 3 bases, with 15 bases left in between. The CDR3 length is 15 residues. Looked up from germline, CDR1 is MDHEN and CDR2 is SYDVKM. This CDR3 is CASKWDSQYTGELFF. The CDR3 DNA is TGTGCCAGCAAGTGGGACTCCCAATACACCGGGGAGCTGTTTTTT.

V and J are TRBV19 and TRBJ1-5, with 10 bases lining up with TRBD1. Losses at the gene ends were 5 bases for V and 8 bases for J; bases not matched to a gene: 6. Per germline, CDR1 LNHDA and CDR2 SQIVND (reference sequence). The CDR3 totals 14 residues. The CDR3 reads CASSATGGREPQHF. The CDR3 bases are TGTGCCAGTAGTGCGACAGGGGGCAGGGAGCCCCAGCATTTT.

V gene TRBV5-1 combines with J gene TRBJ2-3, with D maybe TRBD2 (6 bases). CDR1 and CDR2 (germline): SGHRS, YFSETQ. This CDR3 has 14 residues. The ends were cut back, 7 bases at V and 6 bases at J, with 18 bases in the middle. The CDR3 region has the DNA TGCGCCAGCCGGGACTCCACACATTCGGATACGCAGTATTTT. Amino acid sequence: CASRDSTHSDTQYF. Full variable domain (rest looked up from reference TRBV5-1 and TRBJ2-3): KAGVTQTPRYLIKTRGQQVTLSCSPISGHRSVSWYQQTPGQGLQFLFEYFSETQRNKGNFPGRFSGRQFSNSRSEMNVSTLELGDSALYLCASRDSTHSDTQYFGPGTRLTVL.

A single count supports this clone. V usage is TRBV19 and J usage is TRBJ2-6; D uncertain. Trimming took off 6 bases at V and 0 bases at J, with 9 bases between the two ends. CDR1 is LNHDA and CDR2 is SQIVND in the germline V gene (reference sequence). The CDR3 extends over 15 amino acids. The CDR3 is CASRPGSSGANVLTF. The DNA of the CDR3 is TGTGCCAGTAGACCAGGATCCTCTGGGGCCAACGTCCTGACTTTC.

This chain joins TRBV6-1 and TRBJ1-1; D may be TRBD1 (6 bases). Germline CDR1 and CDR2: MNHNS and SASEGT. This CDR3 contains 14 residues. V was shortened by 6 bases and J by 3 bases, with 14 bases between the two germline ends. The CDR3 here is CASRRGILDTEAFF. The CDR3 nucleotides are TGTGCCAGCAGAAGGGGGATTCTTGACACTGAAGCTTTCTTT.

The chain couples TRBV10-2 to TRBJ2-3; tentative D call: TRBD2 (7 bases). The V end was cut by 3 bases, the J end by 1 base, with 8 bases between. CDR3 length: 14 amino acids. Germline V gene data show CDR1 as WSHSY and CDR2 as SAAADI. As DNA, the CDR3 is TGCGCCAGCAGTGAAGGGGGGGGCACAGATACGCAGTATTTT. Residues: CASSEGGGTDTQYF.

This clone was picked up a small number of times. The chain is built from TRBV30 and TRBJ1-2; no clear D. The germline gives CDR1 GTSNPN, CDR2 SVGIG (reference sequence). This CDR3 is 11 amino acids long. Trimming stripped 1 base from V and 8 bases from J, with 8 bases between. The CDR3: CAWSGGGGYTF. The CDR3 nucleotides read TGTGCCTGGAGTGGGGGAGGCGGCTACACCTTC.

The chain carries TRBV5-4 and TRBJ2-1, with 8 bases identical to TRBD1. With 1 base clipped from V and 6 bases from J, the junction kept 0 bases outside the gene matches. The CDR3 length is 13 residues. CDR1 and CDR2 (germline): SGHNT, YYREEE (reference sequence). CDR3 nucleotide sequence: TGTGCCAGCAGCTTGACAGGGGGCAATGAGCAGTTCTTC. It specifies CASSLTGGNEQFF.

The chain recombines TRBV7-9 with TRBJ2-2, with 7 bases fitting TRBD2. There are 14 residues in the CDR3. Germline CDR1 reads SEHNR; CDR2 reads FQNEAQ (reference sequence). The V and J ends lost 4 bases and 6 bases, in that order; junction bases with no gene match: 5. The CDR3 nucleotides read TGTGCCAGCAGCTCCTCCCTAGCGGCCGGGGAGCTGTTTTTT. Translated: CASSSSLAAGELFF.

V usage is TRBV6-1 and J usage is TRBJ2-3; possibly TRBD1 for D (5 bases). Germline-derived CDR1 and CDR2 are MNHNS and SASEGT. This CDR3 comprises 13 residues. V lost 7 bases and J 4 bases, leaving 12 bases between the germline ends. CDR3 DNA sequence: TGTGCCAGCACCAAGGGGTCCCCAGATACGCAGTATTTT. It translates to CASTKGSPDTQYF.

The CDR3 spells CASSPGDSQETQYF. The CDR3, as DNA: TGCGCCAGCAGCCCAGGGGACAGCCAAGAGACCCAGTACTTC. The chain carries TRBV4-1 and TRBJ2-5; 7 bases match TRBD1. Per germline, CDR1 MGHRA and CDR2 YSYEKL. Germline trimming cut 4 bases from V and 1 base from J; bases unmatched to any gene: 3. The CDR3 is 14 amino acids.

This clone was seen only once. The rearrangement uses TRBV7-9 and TRBJ2-5, with D perhaps TRBD1 (5 bases). Trimming left V 5 bases short and J 2 bases short, with 12 bases between. Germline V gene data show CDR1 as SEHNR and CDR2 as FQNEAQ (reference sequence). The CDR3 totals 14 residues. CDR3 loop: CASSLLGQQETQYF. DNA for the CDR3: TGTGCCAGCAGCCTCCTGGGGCAACAAGAGACCCAGTACTTC.

In DNA form, the CDR3 reads TGTGCCAGCAGGAGTTCAACTAATGAAAAACTGTTTTTT. It is translated as CASRSSTNEKLFF. This chain uses TRBV7-9 with TRBJ1-4; D uncertain. Trimming removed 6 bases at V and 0 bases at J, with 5 bases between. This CDR3 comprises 13 residues. The germline CDR1 and CDR2 sequences are SEHNR and FQNEAQ (reference sequence).